The next 9 T cell receptor beta chains were all read from a single sample in a study of vaccination and CD4 T cells after COVID-19. The treatment is: approximately 9-day PBMC culture with coronavirus spike peptide pools or control peptides (ViraFEST assay). The assay that was used to sequence DNA from cultured CD4+ T cells was the Oncomine TCR Beta short-read assay. A single record per CDR3 protein comes from TCRdb applying MiXCR to the PCR reads. The sample shows 15,000 to 20,000 distinct CDR3 sequences, more than 65% of them seen only once. Their recognized antigens are unknown. Sequenced sample: CD4+ T cells from blood, cultured in vitro. The receptor source for this set is a human donor who had recovered from COVID-19.

The gene calls are TRBV11-3 and TRBJ2-7; D possibly corresponds to TRBD1 (5 bases). This CDR3 region has 15 residues. Germline loops: CDR1 SGHNT, CDR2 YENEEA. V lost 1 base and J 0 bases, leaving 10 bases between the germline ends. As DNA, the CDR3 is TGTGCCAGCAGCTTAGGAAGGGGCCCCTCCTACGAGCAGTACTTC. It is translated as CASSLGRGPSYEQYF. Full variable domain (outside the CDR3, taken from reference TRBV11-3 and TRBJ2-7): EAGVVQSPRYKIIEKKQPVAFWCNPISGHNTLYWYLQNLGQGPELLIRYENEEAVDDSQLPKDRFSAERLKGVDSTLKIQPAELGDSAVYLCASSLGRGPSYEQYFGPGTRLTVT.

This clonotype has just a few counts. The chain combines TRBV7-2 with TRBJ1-6; 8 nucleotides match TRBD1. CDR3 size: 16 residues. CDR1 is SGHTA, CDR2 FQGNSA, per germline. Germline trimming cut 1 base from V and 9 bases from J; bases unmatched to any gene: 8. CDR3: CASSLDPRGLSSPLHF. The CDR3 DNA reads as TGTGCCAGCAGCTTAGACCCCAGGGGGCTCAGTTCACCCCTCCACTTT.

This clonotype was found once. The CDR3 DNA follows: TGTGCCAGCAGTTTAAGAGGGCAGGACTACGAGCAGTACTTC. This encodes CASSLRGQDYEQYF. The chain recombines TRBV27 with TRBJ2-7, with D tentatively TRBD2 (5 bases). The CDR3 spans 14 residues. Germline CDR1 MNHEY, CDR2 SMNVEV (reference sequence). Between the trimmed V and J ends, which lost 2 bases and 3 bases, there was a span of 11 bases.

This sequence joins TRBV20-1 and TRBJ2-7, with TRBD2 as a possible D gene (5 bases). Trimming removed 6 bases from V and 6 bases from J, with 24 bases in between. Germline V gene data show CDR1 as DFQATT and CDR2 as SNEGSKA (reference sequence). The CDR3 totals 15 residues. The CDR3 here is CSAHDLGRGRSEQYF. The CDR3 coding sequence is TGCAGTGCGCATGACCTGGGGAGAGGGCGGTCCGAGCAGTACTTC.

This chain joins TRBV28 and TRBJ1-6, with D possibly TRBD1 on 5 matching bases. Per germline, CDR1 MDHEN and CDR2 SYDVKM. With 7 bases removed from V and 1 base from J, the gap between germline ends came to 11 bases. The CDR3 totals 15 residues. The CDR3 region is CASTGGGSYNSPLHF. CDR3 bases: TGTGCCAGCACCGGGGGTGGGTCCTATAATTCACCCCTCCACTTT.

This clonotype was seen a few times. No DNA is shown, since the ends of the CDR3 on it are uncertain; the CDR3 is the one TCRdb lists. The chain couples TRBV7-5 to TRBJ1-2; the table's D call TRBD1 went unverified against the DNA. TRBV7-5 is given as a pseudogene. The CDR3 length is 17 residues, termini included. CDR3 residues: CISVSEALQGSDYGYTF.

The chain joins TRBV6-1 to TRBJ1-6; D is possibly TRBD1 (5 bases). V lost 4 bases, J lost 8 bases, and 9 bases lay in between. CDR3 size: 13 residues. Germline CDR1 and CDR2: MNHNS and SASEGT. This CDR3 reads CASSGTMDSPLHF. The CDR3 coding sequence is TGTGCCAGCAGTGGGACAATGGATTCACCCCTCCACTTT.

The chain couples TRBV27 to TRBJ1-6; possibly TRBD1 for D (6 bases). Per germline, CDR1 MNHEY and CDR2 SMNVEV (reference sequence). The ends were cut back, 3 bases at V and 8 bases at J, with 14 bases in the middle. This CDR3 spans 15 amino acids. The CDR3 nucleotides read TGTGCCAGCAGTTTCTTACAGGGAGGTGATTCACCCCTCCACTTT. Translating gives CASSFLQGGDSPLHF.

This clonotype turned up a few times. The V gene is TRBV6-1, the J gene TRBJ2-2, with 10 bases aligning to TRBD2. J lost 2 bases, V lost 6 bases, and 6 bases had no gene match. This CDR3 is built from 16 residues. CDR1 is MNHNS, CDR2 SASEGT, per germline. DNA of the CDR3: TGTGCCAGCAGAGACTGGACTAGCGGAAACACCGGGGAGCTGTTTTTT. This codes for CASRDWTSGNTGELFF.